This T cell receptor beta chain was captured in a study of memory CD4+ T cells and cytomegalovirus serostatus. The study's findings and limits: Repertoires predicted CMV serostatus with median bootstrapped AUC of about 0.94.

The table lists this clone with a count of one. Its target is unknown. In the original processing: Out-of-frame sequences were removed, leaving roughly 2,200,000 distinct TCRbeta sequences. Profiling relied on immunoSEQ multiplex PCR, and the TCRdb table lists in-frame clones only, not all of them. V, J and clone size reflect that table, while D and trimming were determined from the DNA. The sample lists about 56,000 clones; 82% were seen once. The sort gate was single viable CD3+CD4+CD8-CD45RO+ cells for memory CD4+ T cells. V lost 0 bases to trimming and J lost 9 bases, with 15 bases between them. This CDR3 contains 14 residues. Germline V gene lookup returns CDR1 SGHAT and CDR2 FQNNGV.

The chain employs TRBV11-2 and TRBJ2-7; weak D call: TRBD1 (6 bases). Sequencing was done on a sample of memory CD4+ T cells from blood. The origin of this receptor is an adult in good health and CMV-seronegative. This CDR3 is CASSLERGTIGQYF. The CDR3 DNA reads as TGTGCCAGCAGCTTAGAAAGAGGGACAATTGGGCAGTACTTC.